This T cell receptor (beta chain) was retrieved from a study of T cell responses to AZD1222 COVID-19 vaccine. This clone appeared once. What it binds is unknown. Data came from immunoSEQ multiplex PCR; TCRdb stores just in-frame clones and leaves some out. The table shows over 150,000 clones, with just under 95% occurring only once. The study's findings and limits: Donors skewed white British and female; clonal diversity was possibly underestimated. Regions 160-218 and 743-854 held dominance among vaccine-associated CD4 TCRs, which spanned spike.

From germline, CDR1 is SGHTA and CDR2 FQGTGA. The CDR3 loop spans 13 amino acids. V was pared by 5 bases and J by 3 bases, with 8 bases between. This sample comprised peripheral blood, obtained 28 days after the second dose of the MenACWY control vaccine. The chain employs TRBV7-3 and TRBJ1-3, with no clear D. The TCR comes from an adult who received the MenACWY meningococcal vaccine as a control. This CDR3 is CASSPGVGNTIYF. CDR3 in DNA: TGTGCCAGCAGCCCTGGAGTTGGAAACACCATATATTTT.